The rows below give T cell receptor beta chains drawn from one sample of a study of Ad26.COV2.S vaccination and SARS-CoV-2 variants. TCRdb's copy holds only in-frame clones and misses some; the assay was immunoSEQ multiplex PCR. The sample carries about 460,000 clones, around 89% recorded once. Sequenced material: peripheral blood, taken in a trial of Ad26.COV2.S vaccine versus placebo. These receptors were obtained from a person between 18 and 65 years old who received the Ad26.COV2.S COVID-19 vaccine or a placebo. The CDR3 runs from the conserved cysteine through the conserved F or W. A D gene is named only where the DNA matches it firmly. Clone size, where shown, is once, few, many, or a class for clones that have expanded.

clone size: -
V gene: TRBV6-5
D gene: -
J gene: TRBJ1-5
CDR3 protein: CASRVGHHSNQPQHF
CDR3 DNA: TGTGCCAGCAGGGTGGGACATCATAGCAATCAGCCCCAGCATTTT

clone size: -
V gene: TRBV19
D gene: -
J gene: TRBJ2-5
CDR3 protein: CASSDPNGGQETQYF
CDR3 DNA: TGTGCCAGTAGTGATCCGAATGGGGGTCAAGAGACCCAGTACTTC

clone size: once
V gene: TRBV10-3
D gene: -
J gene: TRBJ2-4
CDR3 protein: CAISEAGAAKNIQYF
CDR3 DNA: TGTGCCATCAGCGAAGCAGGGGCAGCCAAAAACATTCAGTACTTC

clone size: -
V gene: TRBV10-2
D gene: -
J gene: TRBJ2-1
CDR3 protein: CASMRGVYNEQFF
CDR3 DNA: TGCGCCAGCATGAGGGGGGTCTACAATGAGCAGTTCTTC

clone size: -
V gene: TRBV6-6
D gene: -
J gene: TRBJ1-3
CDR3 protein: CATVTGQSGNTIYF
CDR3 DNA: TGTGCCACGGTCACCGGACAGTCTGGAAACACCATATATTTT

clone size: -
V gene: TRBV14
D gene: -
J gene: TRBJ1-6
CDR3 protein: CASSNGAGALHF
CDR3 DNA: TGTGCCAGCAGCAACGGGGCGGGTGCTCTCCACTTT

clone size: -
V gene: TRBV4-1
D gene: -
J gene: TRBJ1-2
CDR3 protein: CASSQREGDGYTF
CDR3 DNA: TGCGCCAGCAGCCAAAGAGAGGGCGATGGCTACACCTTC

clone size: -
V gene: TRBV15
D gene: TRBD1
J gene: TRBJ1-4
CDR3 protein: CATSRDRDRETEKLFF
CDR3 DNA: TGTGCCACCAGCAGAGATCGAGACAGGGAGACTGAAAAACTGTTTTTT

clone size: -
V gene: TRBV19
D gene: -
J gene: TRBJ1-5
CDR3 protein: CASSPSPGQSQPQHF
CDR3 DNA: TGTGCCAGTAGTCCCTCCCCTGGTCAAAGTCAGCCCCAGCATTTT

clone size: -
V gene: TRBV18
D gene: TRBD1
J gene: TRBJ1-2
CDR3 protein: CASSTGQGNYGYTF
CDR3 DNA: TGTGCCAGCTCAACGGGACAGGGGAACTATGGCTACACCTTC

clone size: -
V gene: TRBV6-2/TRBV6-3
D gene: -
J gene: TRBJ1-2
CDR3 protein: CASSYAGDYGYTF
CDR3 DNA: TGTGCCAGCAGTTACGCAGGGGACTATGGCTACACCTTC

clone size: -
V gene: TRBV5-5
D gene: -
J gene: TRBJ2-2
CDR3 protein: CASSVENTGELFF
CDR3 DNA: TGTGCCAGCAGCGTAGAGAACACCGGGGAGCTGTTTTTT

clone size: -
V gene: TRBV6-6
D gene: -
J gene: TRBJ1-1
CDR3 protein: CASSYGQSNTEAFF
CDR3 DNA: TGTGCCAGCAGTTACGGGCAAAGCAACACTGAAGCTTTCTTT

clone size: -
V gene: TRBV24-1
D gene: -
J gene: TRBJ2-7
CDR3 protein: CATSAGRGRSYEQYF
CDR3 DNA: TGTGCCACCAGTGCTGGGAGAGGGAGATCCTACGAGCAGTACTTC

clone size: -
V gene: TRBV7-8
D gene: -
J gene: TRBJ2-7
CDR3 protein: CASSRRPDTYEQYF
CDR3 DNA: TGTGCCAGCAGTAGGAGGCCTGATACCTACGAGCAGTACTTC

clone size: -
V gene: TRBV24-1
D gene: TRBD1
J gene: TRBJ1-4
CDR3 protein: CATSDCRDRPSCINEKLFF
CDR3 DNA: TGTGCCACCAGTGATTGCCGGGACAGGCCCTCGTGCATTAATGAAAAACTGTTTTTT

clone size: -
V gene: TRBV4-1
D gene: TRBD1
J gene: TRBJ1-2
CDR3 protein: CASSQEGQAGFGGYTF
CDR3 DNA: TGCGCCAGCAGCCAGGAGGGACAGGCAGGCTTCGGTGGCTACACCTTC

clone size: -
V gene: TRBV5-8
D gene: TRBD1
J gene: TRBJ1-1
CDR3 protein: CASSLPGTGGLGAFF
CDR3 DNA: TGTGCCAGCAGCTTGCCCGGGACAGGGGGCCTAGGAGCTTTCTTT

clone size: -
V gene: TRBV7-9
D gene: TRBD1
J gene: TRBJ1-4
CDR3 protein: CASSLLPPGQGTNEKLFF
CDR3 DNA: TGTGCCAGCAGCTTACTCCCCCCTGGACAGGGAACTAATGAAAAACTGTTTTTT

clone size: -
V gene: TRBV7-2
D gene: -
J gene: TRBJ1-3
CDR3 protein: CASSLVAAGAGNTIYF
CDR3 DNA: TGTGCCAGCAGCTTAGTAGCGGCAGGCGCTGGAAACACCATATATTTT

clone size: -
V gene: TRBV19
D gene: -
J gene: TRBJ2-7
CDR3 protein: CASGRGTSSDEQYF
CDR3 DNA: TGTGCCAGTGGAAGGGGGACAAGTAGCGACGAGCAGTACTTC

clone size: -
V gene: TRBV9
D gene: -
J gene: TRBJ1-3
CDR3 protein: CASSVMGSGNTIYF
CDR3 DNA: TGTGCCAGCAGCGTAATGGGATCCGGAAACACCATATATTTT

clone size: -
V gene: TRBV27
D gene: -
J gene: TRBJ2-3
CDR3 protein: CASSLASSTDTQYF
CDR3 DNA: TGTGCCAGCAGTTTAGCCTCTAGCACAGATACGCAGTATTTT

clone size: -
V gene: TRBV7-9
D gene: -
J gene: TRBJ1-1
CDR3 protein: CASSLETEAFF
CDR3 DNA: TGTGCCAGCAGCTTAGAAACTGAAGCTTTCTTT

clone size: -
V gene: TRBV11-2
D gene: TRBD1
J gene: TRBJ1-2
CDR3 protein: CASSLAGTGSNYGYTF
CDR3 DNA: TGTGCCAGCAGCTTAGCCGGGACAGGGAGCAACTATGGCTACACCTTC

clone size: -
V gene: TRBV7-2
D gene: TRBD1
J gene: TRBJ1-1
CDR3 protein: CASSYKGGGGTEAFF
CDR3 DNA: TGTGCCAGCAGCTATAAAGGGGGCGGGGGCACTGAAGCTTTCTTT

clone size: -
V gene: TRBV12-3/TRBV12-4
D gene: -
J gene: TRBJ2-7
CDR3 protein: CASSFGQPYEQYF
CDR3 DNA: TGTGCCAGCAGTTTTGGCCAGCCCTACGAGCAGTACTTC

clone size: -
V gene: TRBV20-1
D gene: -
J gene: TRBJ2-3
CDR3 protein: CSASPSSSTDTQYF
CDR3 DNA: TGCAGTGCTAGTCCGTCCTCTAGCACAGATACGCAGTATTTT

clone size: -
V gene: TRBV6-2/TRBV6-3
D gene: TRBD1
J gene: TRBJ1-5
CDR3 protein: CASSRTGNGNQPQHF
CDR3 DNA: TGTGCCAGCAGTCGGACAGGGAATGGCAATCAGCCCCAGCATTTT